This T cell receptor beta chain was identified during a study of cytomegalovirus exposure and HLA in healthy donors. Study context: Earlier findings included 117 million unique TCR beta sequences obtained from 150 million to 200 million T cells.

A remark on this clone: The antigen is undetermined.

CDR3 length equals 13 residues. In germline, CDR1 is MNHNS, CDR2 SASEGT. Study observations and caveats: Specificity for CMV antigens was confirmed in vitro for three of the CMV-associated chains.

Use of 60 Vbeta and 13 Jbeta primers characterized the PCR. Method: immunoSEQ multiplex PCR; TCRdb's copy keeps in-frame clones and lacks some. The sample shows 110,000 or so clones, 67% of them seen only once. This TCR was recovered from a man aged 18 to 35 in good health and CMV-seropositive. The chain recombines TRBV6-1 with TRBJ1-6, with TRBD1 matching over 12 bases. Sequencing was carried out using PBMCs. This CDR3 reads CGGQGAYNSPLHF. CDR3 coding DNA: TGTGGGGGACAGGGGGCGTATAATTCACCCCTCCACTTT.